Shown below are 30 T cell receptor beta chains from a single sample sequenced in a study of T cells in Graves' hyperthyroidism and ophthalmopathy. RNA transcripts served as the template for amplifying TCR beta CDR3 regions. HTBI primers drove first-round RT-PCR of the TCR CDR3. TCRdb re-derived calls from the multiplex PCR reads in MiXCR, one entry per CDR3 protein. The sample lists 450,000 to 700,000 distinct CDR3 sequences, around 42% seen once, with over 15% in the top ten. Material for sequencing was peripheral blood or thyroid tissue (not recorded which). The source of these receptors is an adult woman with Graves' disease, either hyperthyroidism or ophthalmopathy (not recorded which).

The rearrangement uses TRBV5-1 and TRBJ1-4; D may be TRBD1 (5 bases). Trimming took 3 bases from V and 3 from J, leaving 12 bases between them. Germline V gene lookup returns CDR1 SGHRS and CDR2 YFSETQ. The CDR3 spans 15 residues. The CDR3 spells CASSSTGPPNEKLFF. CDR3 coding DNA: TGCGCCAGCAGCTCTACGGGGCCGCCTAATGAAAAACTGTTTTTT.

The chain joins TRBV7-3 to TRBJ1-2, with 9 bases fitting TRBD1. CDR1 and CDR2 (germline): SGHTA, FQGTGA. The CDR3 is 14 residues long. The V segment lost 5 bases and the J segment 4 bases; nucleotides outside the gene matches: 5. The CDR3 loop is CASSEPGQGYGYTF. DNA for the CDR3: TGTGCCAGCAGCGAACCGGGACAGGGCTATGGCTACACCTTC.

A few counts support this clonotype. A much larger clone is a single base away; this may be a read error. The rearrangement links TRBV20-1 to TRBJ2-7; D might be TRBD1 (6 bases). This CDR3 spans 14 amino acids. Germline CDR1 reads DFQATT; CDR2 reads SNEGSKA (reference sequence). Trimming shortened V by 0 bases and J by 2 bases, and 11 bases separated the two germline ends. CDR3 protein: CSARDPEGAYEQYF. The CDR3, as DNA: TGCAGTGCTAGAGACCCTGAGGGGGCCTACGAGCAGTACTTC.

This clonotype was counted at least ten times. CDR3 DNA: TGTGCCAGCAGTTTTGGGCAGGGCGATGTCTACGAGCAGTACTTC. It codes for CASSFGQGDVYEQYF. This chain uses TRBV12-3 or TRBV12-4 with TRBJ2-7, with a tentative D call TRBD1 (5 bases). Deletions cut 3 bases from V and 3 bases from J, with 15 bases between. The CDR3 is 15 amino acids.

This clonotype was recorded many times. The genes are TRBV5-8 and TRBJ1-1; 8 nucleotides align to TRBD1. CDR1 and CDR2 (germline): SGHTS, YDEGEE. The J segment lost 0 bases and the V segment lost 8 bases, leaving 6 bases of the junction unmatched. CDR3 length: 14 residues. The CDR3 here is CASHTTGVNTEAFF. For the CDR3, the DNA is TGTGCCAGTCACACGACAGGGGTGAACACTGAAGCTTTCTTT.

This clonotype was detected ten times or more. The V gene is TRBV19, the J gene TRBJ2-7; D call uncertain. The CDR3 is 14 amino acids. The germline V gene has CDR1 LNHDA and CDR2 SQIVND (reference sequence). Trimming cost V 5 bases and J 3 bases, with 14 bases left between them. The CDR3, as DNA: TGTGCCAGTAGTCCTACACGGGTCCTCTACGAGCAGTACTTC. Protein sequence: CASSPTRVLYEQYF.

Notes on this clonotype: This clone may be a read error of a much larger clone one base away. The chain employs TRBV30 and TRBJ1-6; 7 bases are a match to TRBD1. CDR1 GTSNPN and CDR2 SVGIG come from the germline V gene (reference sequence). CDR3 length: 13 residues. V lost 5 bases to trimming and J lost 9 bases; unmatched junction nucleotides: 7. The CDR3 spells CAWDATGRSPLHF. CDR3 nucleotide sequence: TGTGCCTGGGACGCGACAGGGCGTTCACCCCTCCACTTT.

The chain carries TRBV20-1 and TRBJ1-2, with 9 bases fitting TRBD1. The germline CDR1 and CDR2 sequences are DFQATT and SNEGSKA (reference sequence). The ends lost 5 bases at V and 1 base at J; junction bases unmatched: 14. The CDR3 contains 17 residues. The CDR3 reads CSAEGTGRWALNYGYTF. The CDR3 coding sequence is TGCAGTGCTGAGGGGACAGGGAGGTGGGCCCTTAACTATGGCTACACCTTC.

This clonotype was observed at least ten times. The chain is built from TRBV12-3 or TRBV12-4 and TRBJ2-6, with D possibly matching TRBD1 (5 bases). Trimming stripped 5 bases from V and 4 bases from J, with 12 bases between. The length of the CDR3 is 15 residues. The CDR3 is CASSPRTSGANVLTF. The CDR3 nucleotides are TGTGCCAGCAGTCCCCGGACATCAGGGGCCAACGTCCTGACTTTC.

Concerning this clonotype: No conserved phenylalanine or tryptophan ends this CDR3, so it is likely a read error. The CDR3 region has the DNA TGTGCCAGCAGCCTGGGGAGCACTGAAGCTTTCCTT. Protein product: CASSLGSTEAFL. The genes are TRBV7-9 and TRBJ1-1; no reliable D call. The CDR3 is 12 amino acids. The V gene's germline CDR1 is SEHNR and CDR2 FQNEAQ (reference sequence). The V and J ends lost 5 bases and 4 bases respectively, with 8 bases between them.

This clonotype was seen a handful of times. V and J are TRBV30 and TRBJ1-3, with D uncertain. Trimming stripped 2 bases from V and 4 bases from J, with 12 bases between. The germline V gene encodes CDR1 GTSNPN and CDR2 SVGIG (reference sequence). The length of the CDR3 is 14 residues. The CDR3 DNA is TGTGCCTGGAGTATTGAAATAGGCGGAAACACCATATATTTT. Protein product: CAWSIEIGGNTIYF.

Only a few counts were recorded for this clonotype. J is TRBJ1-5 and V is TRBV10-3; D uncertain. The V gene's germline CDR1 is ENHRY and CDR2 SYGVKD. V was clipped by 5 bases and J by 4 bases, with 9 bases between them. The CDR3 spans 13 residues. CDR3 bases: TGTGCCATCAGTAGACAAGTAAATCAGCCCCAGCATTTT. This gives the protein CAISRQVNQPQHF.

This clonotype turned up a few times. The chain couples TRBV29-1 to TRBJ1-4; D is possibly TRBD1 (6 bases). CDR3 length: 14 residues. V gave up 8 bases and J gave up 5 bases, with 18 bases separating them. The germline V gene encodes CDR1 SQVTM and CDR2 ANQGSEA. The CDR3 region has the DNA TGCAGCAGCTTAGGGCAGGGGATAAATGAAAAACTGTTTTTT. This encodes CSSLGQGINEKLFF.

The chain has TRBV19 and TRBJ2-3; TRBD2 matches 7 bases. The V gene's germline CDR1 is LNHDA and CDR2 SQIVND (reference sequence). The CDR3 spans 13 residues. Unmatched junction bases numbered 3, after V lost 6 bases and J lost 3 bases. CDR3 amino acids: CASRERGTDTQYF. Written as DNA, the CDR3 is TGTGCCAGTAGGGAGCGGGGAACAGATACGCAGTATTTT.

For this clonotype: This could be a read error, since a much larger clone is one nucleotide away. The gene calls are TRBV28 and TRBJ1-2, with D perhaps matching TRBD1 (6 bases). Germline loops: CDR1 MDHEN, CDR2 SYDVKM. The CDR3 sequence is 13 residues long. CDR3 sequence reads: CASRTPGASGCTF. CDR3 DNA: TGTGCCAGCAGGACCCCGGGGGCTTCTGGCTGCACCTTC.

This sequence joins TRBV10-2 and TRBJ2-5, with 10 bases identical to TRBD2. Germline V lookup: CDR1 WSHSY, CDR2 SAAADI. The CDR3 is 14 residues long. V gave up 7 bases and J gave up 1 base; unmatched junction bases: 3. CDR3 loop: CASKLAGTQETQYF. CDR3 sequence (DNA): TGCGCCAGCAAACTAGCGGGAACCCAAGAGACCCAGTACTTC.

Ten or more counts support this clonotype. This chain links TRBV11-2 with TRBJ2-7; 8 bases line up with TRBD2. Unmatched junction bases numbered 9, after V lost 7 bases and J lost 1 base. Germline V lookup: CDR1 SGHAT, CDR2 FQNNGV. This CDR3 spans 15 amino acids. CDR3 bases: TGTGCCAGCACGGGTTCACTAGCGGCTTCCTACGAGCAGTACTTC. Amino acid sequence: CASTGSLAASYEQYF.

This clonotype was detected a few times. The V gene is TRBV7-2, the J gene TRBJ2-5, with a tentative D call TRBD2 (5 bases). Germline loops: CDR1 SGHTA, CDR2 FQGNSA. The CDR3 loop spans 19 amino acids. Trimming pared 8 bases from V and 5 bases from J, leaving 33 bases between. The chain's CDR3 is CASVTYPRNTGELSETQYF. Here the CDR3 DNA reads TGTGCCAGCGTCACTTATCCCCGGAACACCGGGGAGCTTTCCGAGACCCAGTACTTC.

As regards this clonotype: A single base separates this from a much larger clone, so it may be a read error. The V call is TRBV30, the J call TRBJ1-1; perhaps TRBD1 as D (6 bases). CDR1 GTSNPN and CDR2 SVGIG come from the germline V gene (reference sequence). The CDR3 has 15 amino acids. The CDR3 sequence: CACTIPGHVGTGAFF. For the CDR3, the DNA is TGTGCCTGCACCATTCCGGGACATGTTGGGACTGGAGCTTTCTTT.

This clonotype has just a few counts. The gene calls are TRBV2 and TRBJ1-6; D is perhaps TRBD1 (5 bases). The CDR3 runs to 14 residues. Per the germline V gene, CDR1 is SNHLY and CDR2 is FYNNEI. The V and J ends lost 6 bases and 10 bases respectively, with 16 bases between them. CDR3 sequence reads: CASRVAGWDSPLHF. In DNA form, the CDR3 reads TGTGCCAGCAGGGTGGCAGGGTGGGACTCACCCCTCCACTTT. Using reference TRBV2 and TRBJ1-6 for the parts outside the CDR3, the full variable domain is EPEVTQTPSHQVTQMGQEVILRCVPISNHLYFYWYRQILGQKVEFLVSFYNNEISEKSEIFDDQFSVERPDGSNFTLKIRSTKLEDSAMYFCASRVAGWDSPLHFGNGTRLTVT.

This rearrangement joins TRBV28 to TRBJ1-2, with TRBD1 as a possible D gene (5 bases). This CDR3 contains 13 residues. Between the trimmed V and J ends, which lost 5 bases and 5 bases, there was a span of 12 bases. Germline V lookup: CDR1 MDHEN, CDR2 SYDVKM. CDR3 DNA: TGTGCCAGCAGTCCCCCGGGGCAGTATGGCTACACCTTC. It yields the protein CASSPPGQYGYTF.

This clonotype was seen at least ten times. CDR3 nucleotides: TGTGCCAGCACTCGGGGGGACTGGATGAACACTGAAGCTTTCTTT. This codes for CASTRGDWMNTEAFF. The chain links TRBV6-5 to TRBJ1-1; a weak D match, TRBD1 (5 bases). The CDR3 covers 15 residues. The germline V gene encodes CDR1 MNHEY and CDR2 SVGAGI. Trimming stripped 7 bases from V and 0 bases from J, with 15 bases between.

The V and J genes are TRBV7-2 and TRBJ2-2; 10 nucleotides align to TRBD1. The CDR3 runs 18 residues. V gave up 4 bases and J gave up 4 bases; unmatched junction bases: 12. Germline CDR1 SGHTA, CDR2 FQGNSA. CDR3 bases: TGTGCCAGCAGCTCGGGACGGGACAGGGGCTCAGGCACCGGGGAGCTGTTTTTT. It encodes CASSSGRDRGSGTGELFF.

The chain links TRBV30 to TRBJ2-7, with 8 bases matching TRBD1. The CDR3 has 14 amino acids. The germline gives CDR1 GTSNPN, CDR2 SVGIG (reference sequence). Trimming removed 0 bases from V and 3 bases from J; junction bases left unmatched: 4. This CDR3 reads CAWSVAGGFYEQYF. The CDR3 DNA is TGTGCCTGGAGTGTGGCAGGGGGCTTCTACGAGCAGTACTTC. The variable domain in full, completed from reference TRBV30 and TRBJ2-7, reads SQTIHQWPATLVQPVGSPLSLECTVEGTSNPNLYWYRQAAGRGLQLLFYSVGIGQISSEVPQNLSASRPQDRQFILSSKKLLLSDSGFYLCAWSVAGGFYEQYFGPGTRLTVT.

The chain combines TRBV9 with TRBJ2-5; TRBD1 matches at 7 bases. J lost 2 bases, V lost 3 bases, and 19 bases had no gene match. The CDR3 is 19 amino acids. CDR1 is SGDLS, CDR2 YYNGEE, per germline. CDR3 protein: CASSAASFTGTEYQETQYF. In DNA, the CDR3 is TGTGCCAGCAGCGCGGCTAGCTTCACCGGGACAGAATATCAAGAGACCCAGTACTTC.

The chain couples TRBV10-3 to TRBJ1-4; D uncertain. CDR3 length: 12 residues. CDR1 is ENHRY and CDR2 is SYGVKD in the germline V gene. Trimming cost V 6 bases and J 8 bases, with 10 bases left between them. CDR3 loop: CAIRRIGEKLFF. CDR3 nucleotides: TGTGCCATCAGGAGGATCGGGGAAAAACTGTTTTTT.

The J gene is TRBJ1-2, the V gene TRBV12-3 or TRBV12-4, with 8 bases that match TRBD1. The junction had 5 bases not matched to a gene; V was cut back by 5 bases and J by 6 bases. CDR3 length: 13 amino acids. The CDR3 DNA sequence: TGTGCCAGCAGTCCCCAGGGGGCGGATGGCTACACCTTC. The encoded protein is CASSPQGADGYTF.

This chain links TRBV5-1 with TRBJ2-7, with D hard to call. The V gene lost 0 bases and the J gene lost 5 bases, with 9 bases spanning the gap. Germline CDR1 SGHRS, CDR2 YFSETQ. The CDR3 extends over 13 amino acids. CDR3 DNA sequence: TGCGCCAGCAGCTTGGCCCGAGAGGACGAGCAGTACTTC. Its translation is CASSLAREDEQYF.

This chain connects TRBV28 to TRBJ2-7, with D unclear. V lost 6 bases, J lost 1 base, and 13 bases lay in between. CDR3 size: 14 residues. CDR1 and CDR2 from the germline V gene are MDHEN and SYDVKM. The CDR3 here is CASSRGLESYEQYF. As DNA, the CDR3 is TGTGCCAGCAGCCGAGGTTTGGAGTCCTACGAGCAGTACTTC.

The V gene is TRBV20-1, the J gene TRBJ2-5; 11 bases line up with TRBD2. Losses at the gene ends were 8 bases for V and 1 base for J; bases not matched to a gene: 6. Germline V gene lookup returns CDR1 DFQATT and CDR2 SNEGSKA (reference sequence). The CDR3 has 14 amino acids. This chain's CDR3 is CSSLLAGAQETQYF. The CDR3, as DNA: TGCAGTTCCCTACTAGCGGGGGCCCAAGAGACCCAGTACTTC.